Each of the 31 T cell receptor beta chains below was sequenced from the same sample in a study of cytomegalovirus exposure and HLA in healthy donors. PCR employed 60 Vbeta and 13 Jbeta primers. Repertoires were generated with immunoSEQ multiplex PCR, while TCRdb's copy carries only in-frame clones and drops some. The sample contains some 150,000 clones, about 64% of which appear only once. The sample taken for sequencing was PBMCs. The receptors stem from a woman in her twenties or thirties in good health and CMV-seropositive.

This clone appeared a few times. The chain has TRBV6-5 and TRBJ2-7, with D possibly being TRBD2 (5 bases). Trimming took off 8 bases at V and 0 bases at J, with 5 bases between the two ends. The CDR3 extends over 11 amino acids. Germline values: CDR1 MNHEY, CDR2 SVGAGI. The CDR3 DNA reads as TGTGCCAGCGGGAGCTCCTACGAGCAGTACTTC. It yields the protein CASGSSYEQYF.

The V call is TRBV5-1, the J call TRBJ1-3; weak D call: TRBD1 (6 bases). Trimming took 0 bases from V and 4 from J, leaving 8 bases between them. CDR3 size: 14 residues. The germline gives CDR1 SGHRS, CDR2 YFSETQ. CDR3 sequence reads: CASSLGQEGNTIYF. Written as DNA, the CDR3 is TGCGCCAGCAGCTTGGGACAGGAAGGAAACACCATATATTTT.

V and J are TRBV7-2 and TRBJ2-5; 10 positions match TRBD1. With V trimmed by 0 bases and J by 5 bases, 12 bases remained unmatched. Germline CDR1 and CDR2: SGHTA and FQGNSA. CDR3 size: 18 residues. This chain's CDR3 is CASSLAGFRTGGVETQYF. The CDR3 DNA follows: TGTGCCAGCAGCTTAGCGGGGTTTCGGACAGGGGGTGTCGAGACCCAGTACTTC.

The V and J genes are TRBV6-5 and TRBJ2-2, with D possibly being TRBD2 (6 bases). The V end lost 2 bases, the J end lost 6 bases, and 10 bases lay between the germline ends. The CDR3 is 14 residues long. The germline V gene has CDR1 MNHEY and CDR2 SVGAGI. This chain's CDR3 is CASSYPTSPGELFF. Written as DNA, the CDR3 is TGTGCCAGCAGTTACCCGACTAGTCCCGGGGAGCTGTTTTTT.

This rearrangement joins TRBV7-2 to TRBJ1-1; D gene uncertain. In germline, CDR1 is SGHTA, CDR2 FQGNSA. The CDR3 is made up of 13 amino acids. V lost 2 bases and J lost 6, with 10 bases in between. For the CDR3, the DNA is TGTGCCAGCAGCTTACAGGTTATATCTGAAGCTTTCTTT. Translation gives CASSLQVISEAFF.

The chain carries TRBV11-3 and TRBJ2-5; tentative D call: TRBD1 (5 bases). Trimming shortened V by 5 bases and J by 4 bases, and 8 bases separated the two germline ends. Germline V gene sequence: CDR1 SGHNT, CDR2 YENEEA. This CDR3 has 12 residues. The CDR3: CASSPRGETQYF. CDR3 in DNA: TGTGCCAGCAGCCCAAGGGGAGAGACCCAGTACTTC.

The chain recombines TRBV28 with TRBJ2-5, with D maybe TRBD1 (6 bases). The CDR3 has 13 residues. Germline CDR1 MDHEN, CDR2 SYDVKM. Trimming cost V 10 bases and J 5 bases, with 17 bases left between them. DNA of the CDR3: TGTGCCATCAGATCAACAGGGCCGGAGACCCAGTACTTC. This translates into CAIRSTGPETQYF.

This CDR3 reads CASSDEGKGLDAFF. In nucleotides, the CDR3 is TGTGCCAGCAGTGATGAGGGTAAAGGTTTGGACGCTTTCTTT. This sequence joins TRBV5-5 and TRBJ1-1; D gene unclear. Trimming stripped 5 bases from V and 11 bases from J, with 22 bases between. The CDR3 has 14 residues. Germline CDR1 is SGHKS and CDR2 is YYEKEE (reference sequence).

This clone was counted between two and nine times. This chain joins TRBV6-5 and TRBJ2-3, with unresolved D. The CDR3 contains 13 residues. Germline-derived CDR1 and CDR2 are MNHEY and SVGAGI. V lost 0 bases and J lost 11, with 12 bases in between. DNA for the CDR3: TGTGCCAGCAGTTACTCCAGCGAAGCTAGGCAGTATTTT. Its protein product is CASSYSSEARQYF.

The chain combines TRBV7-6 with TRBJ2-7; D call uncertain. The germline CDR1 and CDR2 sequences are SGHVS and FNYEAQ. The CDR3 loop spans 13 amino acids. Between the trimmed V and J ends, which lost 1 base and 6 bases, there was a span of 10 bases. Written as DNA, the CDR3 is TGTGCCAGCAGCTTAGAAGGAGCTTCCGAGCAGTACTTC. Translating it yields CASSLEGASEQYF.

The CDR3 reads CASSYTGGNQPQHF. CDR3 coding DNA: TGTGCCAGCAGTTACACGGGAGGGAATCAGCCCCAGCATTTT. V and J are TRBV6-5 and TRBJ1-5; D gene unclear. V was shortened by 2 bases and J by 4 bases, with 9 bases between the two germline ends. This CDR3 is built from 14 residues. Germline V gene lookup returns CDR1 MNHEY and CDR2 SVGAGI.

The chain couples TRBV4-1 to TRBJ2-3; D perhaps matches TRBD1 (6 bases). Trimming stripped 2 bases from V and 4 bases from J, with 10 bases between. The V gene's germline CDR1 is MGHRA and CDR2 YSYEKL. The CDR3 contains 14 residues. The DNA for the CDR3 is TGCGCCAGCAGCCAACAGGGGTCGGCAGATACGCAGTATTTT. This encodes CASSQQGSADTQYF.

This clone was seen a single time. V is TRBV6-7 and J is TRBJ1-5; D uncertain. TRBV6-7 is labeled an ORF, and its function is uncertain. V lost 4 bases and J 4 bases, leaving 29 bases between the germline ends. This CDR3 spans 20 amino acids. CDR3 residues: CASSCFVGRPFSKPNQPQHF. The CDR3 coding sequence is TGTGCCAGCAGTTGCTTTGTAGGCAGGCCATTTTCTAAGCCTAATCAGCCCCAGCATTTT.

The chain combines TRBV5-1 with TRBJ2-7; a weak D match, TRBD2 (5 bases). CDR3 size: 13 residues. The germline CDR1 and CDR2 sequences are SGHRS and YFSETQ. V gave up 4 bases and J gave up 1 base, with 9 bases separating them. The CDR3 DNA reads as TGCGCCAGCAGCGCTCCGGGGTCCTACGAGCAGTACTTC. It yields the protein CASSAPGSYEQYF. Full variable domain (missing parts from reference TRBV5-1 and TRBJ2-7): KAGVTQTPRYLIKTRGQQVTLSCSPISGHRSVSWYQQTPGQGLQFLFEYFSETQRNKGNFPGRFSGRQFSNSRSEMNVSTLELGDSALYLCASSAPGSYEQYFGPGTRLTVT.

This clone was detected only a few times. This chain connects TRBV7-9 to TRBJ1-1; D gene unclear. The germline gives CDR1 SEHNR, CDR2 FQNEAQ (reference sequence). The V gene lost 5 bases and the J gene lost 3 bases, with 19 bases spanning the gap. CDR3 length equals 16 residues. CDR3 loop: CASSPYKTSVDTEAFF. For the CDR3, the DNA is TGTGCCAGCAGCCCGTACAAGACTAGCGTGGACACTGAAGCTTTCTTT.

The chain recombines TRBV19 with TRBJ1-1, with no clear D. The CDR3 is made up of 12 amino acids. The germline CDR1 and CDR2 sequences are LNHDA and SQIVND (reference sequence). The germline V and J ends were trimmed by 1 base and 9 bases, with 9 bases remaining between them. The chain's CDR3 is CASSIGAVKAFF. As DNA, the CDR3 is TGTGCCAGTAGTATAGGCGCGGTTAAAGCTTTCTTT.

The chain employs TRBV2 and TRBJ2-7; 9 bases are a match to TRBD1. The CDR3 is made up of 13 amino acids. Looked up from germline, CDR1 is SNHLY and CDR2 is FYNNEI. With 2 bases clipped from V and 12 bases from J, the junction kept 8 bases outside the gene matches. CDR3 residues: CASSEHPGTGMYF. The CDR3 region has the DNA TGTGCCAGCAGTGAACATCCCGGGACAGGGATGTACTTC. The full variable domain, rest sourced from reference TRBV2 and TRBJ2-7, is EPEVTQTPSHQVTQMGQEVILRCVPISNHLYFYWYRQILGQKVEFLVSFYNNEISEKSEIFDDQFSVERPDGSNFTLKIRSTKLEDSAMYFCASSEHPGTGMYFGPGTRLTVT.

This clone was detected only a few times. V gene TRBV19 combines with J gene TRBJ2-7; 14 bases are a match to TRBD2. The V gene's germline CDR1 is LNHDA and CDR2 SQIVND (reference sequence). This CDR3 contains 14 residues. The V and J ends lost 5 bases and 8 bases, in that order; junction bases with no gene match: 5. CDR3 nucleotides: TGTGCCAGTAGTGTCGGGACTAGCGGGAGTAAGCAGTACTTC. Amino acid sequence: CASSVGTSGSKQYF. Drawing the rest from reference TRBV19 and TRBJ2-7, the complete variable domain is DGGITQSPKYLFRKEGQNVTLSCEQNLNHDAMYWYRQDPGQGLRLIYYSQIVNDFQKGDIAEGYSVSREKKESFPLTVTSAQKNPTAFYLCASSVGTSGSKQYFGPGTRLTVT.

The chain joins TRBV1 to TRBJ2-5; the DNA was not compared with TRBD2, the D call given in the table. TRBV1 is a known pseudogene. The CDR3 loop spans 16 amino acids. The CDR3 DNA follows: TGCACCAGCAGCCAAGAGGAGCGGGGTCTCCAAGAGACCCAGTACTTC. Its translation is CTSSQEERGLQETQYF.

The genes are TRBV30 and TRBJ1-6, with D possibly matching TRBD1 (6 bases). Per germline, CDR1 GTSNPN and CDR2 SVGIG (reference sequence). The CDR3 extends over 14 amino acids. The V end was cut by 3 bases, the J end by 7 bases, with 13 bases between. In DNA, the CDR3 is TGTGCCTGGAGGATACAGGGAAGGAATTCACCCCTCCACTTT. Encoded protein: CAWRIQGRNSPLHF.

The gene calls are TRBV2 and TRBJ1-3; TRBD1 matches at 9 bases. V lost 6 bases, J lost 4 bases, and 16 bases stayed unmatched. The V gene's germline CDR1 is SNHLY and CDR2 FYNNEI. This CDR3 region has 18 residues. The CDR3: CASSPVLKQGAVGNTIYF. In DNA form, the CDR3 reads TGTGCCAGCAGCCCCGTTCTTAAACAGGGGGCCGTAGGAAACACCATATATTTT.

The chain has TRBV19 and TRBJ1-4; 9 bases match TRBD1. Germline trimming cut 3 bases from V and 7 bases from J; bases unmatched to any gene: 6. Germline CDR1 and CDR2: LNHDA and SQIVND (reference sequence). The CDR3 covers 15 residues. For the CDR3, the DNA is TGTGCCAGTAGTATGACCGGGACAGGGTTTGAAAAACTGTTTTTT. Its protein is CASSMTGTGFEKLFF.

The chain joins TRBV28 to TRBJ2-5; no reliable D call. Trimming took off 5 bases at V and 2 bases at J, with 18 bases between the two ends. The CDR3 has 16 residues. In germline, CDR1 is MDHEN, CDR2 SYDVKM. The CDR3 DNA sequence: TGTGCCAGCAGTCCGCCCGGTTGGGCAGATCAAGAGACCCAGTACTTC. It codes for CASSPPGWADQETQYF.

V and J are TRBV5-1 and TRBJ1-1, with 8 bases fitting TRBD1. Germline CDR1 SGHRS, CDR2 YFSETQ. The CDR3 length is 13 residues. Unmatched junction bases numbered 1, after V lost 3 bases and J lost 3 bases. CDR3 region: CASSSTGDTEAFF. CDR3 nucleotide sequence: TGCGCCAGCAGCTCGACAGGGGACACTGAAGCTTTCTTT.

The chain links TRBV7-3 to TRBJ2-2, with 9 bases that match TRBD1. Trimming took 5 bases from V and 5 from J; bases not matched to a gene: 6. Germline V gives CDR1 SGHTA, CDR2 FQGTGA. This CDR3 comprises 15 residues. The CDR3 DNA reads as TGTGCCAGCAGCCCCGGGACAGGGTTTACCGGGGAGCTGTTTTTT. Translating gives CASSPGTGFTGELFF.

Note on this clone: One end of the junction is discordant with germline, which a read error may explain. At the DNA level, this CDR3 is encoded by other sequences in the same sample as well. V and J are TRBV5-1 and TRBJ2-4; TRBD2 is a possible D gene (6 bases). The CDR3 extends over 17 amino acids. Germline loops: CDR1 SGHRS, CDR2 YFSETQ. DNA for the CDR3: TGCGCCAGCAGTTCTGGCCGGGACTCACTAGCCAAAAACATTCAATACTTC. Translating gives CASSSGRDSLAKNIQYF.

J is TRBJ2-5 and V is TRBV10-3; 7 nucleotides agree with TRBD1. CDR3 length: 14 amino acids. V shed 8 bases and J 5 bases; nucleotides not matched to a gene: 11. The germline gives CDR1 ENHRY, CDR2 SYGVKD. CDR3 residues: CAIGEKGARETQYF. As DNA, the CDR3 is TGTGCCATCGGAGAGAAGGGGGCTCGGGAGACCCAGTACTTC.

The genes are TRBV2 and TRBJ2-5; 10 bases line up with TRBD1. This CDR3 has 17 residues. Per the germline V gene, CDR1 is SNHLY and CDR2 is FYNNEI. V lost 2 bases, J lost 4 bases, and 10 bases stayed unmatched. The CDR3 sequence is CASSEPAGTGEGETQYF. The DNA for the CDR3 is TGTGCCAGCAGTGAACCCGCCGGGACAGGGGAAGGAGAGACCCAGTACTTC.

This chain connects TRBV5-4 to TRBJ1-5, with D possibly being TRBD1 (6 bases). CDR3 length equals 14 residues. V was clipped by 4 bases and J by 3 bases, with 11 bases between them. Germline V lookup: CDR1 SGHNT, CDR2 YYREEE (reference sequence). The CDR3: CASSRGGDNQPQHF. The CDR3 nucleotides read TGTGCCAGCAGCCGCGGGGGCGACAATCAGCCCCAGCATTTT.

DNA of the CDR3: TGTGCCAGCAGCTTAGGACAGGGGCGAACCGGGGAGCTGTTTTTT. Translating it yields CASSLGQGRTGELFF. The V and J genes are TRBV11-3 and TRBJ2-2; 8 positions agree with TRBD1. This CDR3 region has 15 residues. V was clipped by 1 base and J by 5 bases; unmatched bases: 3. In germline, CDR1 is SGHNT, CDR2 YENEEA.

The chain links TRBV6-5 to TRBJ2-5, with D perhaps matching TRBD2 (6 bases). V lost 8 bases and J lost 11, with 24 bases in between. The germline gives CDR1 MNHEY, CDR2 SVGAGI. This CDR3 has 14 amino acids. The CDR3 sequence is CASAQNAGTGEQYF. The DNA for the CDR3 is TGTGCCAGCGCACAAAATGCGGGTACGGGAGAGCAGTACTTC.